The 12 T cell receptor beta chains in this list originate from one sample, sequenced in a study of PD-1 blockade in classical Hodgkin lymphoma. Data came from immunoSEQ multiplex PCR; TCRdb stores just in-frame clones and leaves some out. The profile shows around 27,000 clones, 82% of them singletons. Exposure to brentuximab vedotin varied, and each patient had relapsed following autologous stem cell transplantation. The specimen was peripheral blood mononuclear cells (PBMCs), collected before the second cycle of nivolumab. These receptors originate from a human donor with classical Hodgkin lymphoma.

This sequence joins TRBV6-6 and TRBJ2-1, with a possible D match to TRBD1 (6 bases). Per germline, CDR1 MNHNY and CDR2 SVGAGI (reference sequence). V dropped 7 bases and J dropped 2 bases, with 18 bases sitting between them. The CDR3 is 16 residues long. The CDR3 protein is CASTERGTQTYNEQFF. DNA for the CDR3: TGTGCCAGCACCGAAAGGGGGACACAGACCTACAATGAGCAGTTCTTC.

The gene calls are TRBV4-1 and TRBJ1-3, with a tentative D call TRBD1 (6 bases). CDR1 is MGHRA, CDR2 YSYEKL, per germline. V was shortened by 1 base and J by 8 bases, with 12 bases between the two germline ends. The length of the CDR3 is 14 residues. The CDR3 loop reads CASSQGGQRDTIYF. The DNA for the CDR3 is TGCGCCAGCAGCCAAGGAGGACAGCGAGACACCATATATTTT.

In its sample, this clone was seen a few times. The chain combines TRBV7-8 with TRBJ2-1; the D gene could be TRBD1 or TRBD2 (5 bases each). Germline CDR1 and CDR2: SGHVS and FQNEAQ. The CDR3 is 17 amino acids. Trimming shortened V by 5 bases and J by 3 bases, and 20 bases separated the two germline ends. The CDR3 DNA follows: TGTGCCAGCAGCCCCGGTTATGGGACCGAGGTCTACAATGAGCAGTTCTTC. Encoded protein: CASSPGYGTEVYNEQFF.

There are a few counts of this clone. V is TRBV20-1 and J is TRBJ2-7, with D unresolved. The germline gives CDR1 DFQATT, CDR2 SNEGSKA (reference sequence). This CDR3 has 11 amino acids. Trimming left V 5 bases short and J 6 bases short, with 11 bases between. The CDR3 DNA reads TGCAGTGCTCGAGCCAGTCTCGAGCAGTACTTC. It encodes CSARASLEQYF.

The J gene is TRBJ2-7, the V gene TRBV4-1; D is possibly TRBD1 (6 bases). The CDR3 length is 16 residues. CDR1 is MGHRA, CDR2 YSYEKL, per germline. The V end was cut by 0 bases, the J end by 6 bases, with 18 bases between. The CDR3 protein is CASSQEWGPENCEQYF. DNA of the CDR3: TGCGCCAGCAGCCAAGAATGGGGGCCTGAGAATTGCGAGCAGTACTTC.

Only a few counts were recorded for this clone. The chain has TRBV28 and TRBJ1-4, with no clear D. This CDR3 is built from 14 residues. Trimming removed 4 bases at V and 6 bases at J, with 12 bases between. Looked up from germline, CDR1 is MDHEN and CDR2 is SYDVKM. In nucleotides, the CDR3 is TGTGCCAGCAGTTATGGTGGTGGTTATGAAAAACTGTTTTTT. Translation: CASSYGGGYEKLFF.

J is TRBJ2-7 and V is TRBV7-2, with 7 bases matching TRBD2. Germline CDR1 and CDR2: SGHTA and FQGNSA. Trimming cost V 1 base and J 2 bases; bases outside gene matches: 11. The CDR3 sequence is 17 residues long. Here the CDR3 reads CASSLEWGGSLPYEQYF. Here the CDR3 DNA reads TGTGCCAGCAGCTTAGAATGGGGGGGATCTCTCCCCTACGAGCAGTACTTC.

This sequence joins TRBV7-8 and TRBJ1-6, with TRBD1 as a possible D gene (6 bases). CDR1 and CDR2 from the germline V gene are SGHVS and FQNEAQ. V was pared by 10 bases and J by 7 bases, with 14 bases between. This CDR3 region has 13 residues. For the CDR3, the DNA is TGTGCCACCGCGATAACAGGGAATTCACCCCTCCACTTT. The encoded protein is CATAITGNSPLHF.

The chain joins TRBV6-1 to TRBJ1-6, with D tentatively TRBD1 (6 bases). Germline assignment: CDR1 MNHNS and CDR2 SASEGT. V lost 8 bases and J 4 bases, leaving 15 bases between the germline ends. This CDR3 has 15 amino acids. CDR3 DNA: TGTGCCAGCGCGTCCGGGACACGGTATAATTCACCCCTCCACTTT. It translates to CASASGTRYNSPLHF.

The chain has TRBV4-1 and TRBJ2-1, with D possibly being TRBD1 or TRBD2 (5 bases each). The V gene's germline CDR1 is MGHRA and CDR2 YSYEKL. The CDR3 is 14 residues long. Trimming took off 2 bases at V and 10 bases at J, with 15 bases between the two ends. The CDR3 DNA reads as TGCGCCAGCAGCCAACGGACGGGACGAGGGGAGCAGTTCTTC. Protein sequence: CASSQRTGRGEQFF.

The chain couples TRBV6-5 to TRBJ1-3; D is ambiguous. The CDR3 covers 12 residues. The V and J ends lost 10 bases and 4 bases respectively, with 11 bases between them. Germline values: CDR1 MNHEY, CDR2 SVGAGI. The CDR3 spells CATSGPGNTIYF. The CDR3 nucleotides are TGTGCCACCTCGGGCCCGGGAAACACCATATATTTT.

The sample holds a few counts of this clone. The chain is built from TRBV7-3 and TRBJ2-7; 12 bases line up with TRBD2. The CDR3 length is 15 residues. The germline V gene has CDR1 SGHTA and CDR2 FQGTGA. J gave up 1 base and V 7 bases, and 5 bases lay outside the gene matches. CDR3 in DNA: TGTGCCAGCACCGCGACTAGCGGGGGTTCCTACGAGCAGTACTTC. As protein: CASTATSGGSYEQYF.